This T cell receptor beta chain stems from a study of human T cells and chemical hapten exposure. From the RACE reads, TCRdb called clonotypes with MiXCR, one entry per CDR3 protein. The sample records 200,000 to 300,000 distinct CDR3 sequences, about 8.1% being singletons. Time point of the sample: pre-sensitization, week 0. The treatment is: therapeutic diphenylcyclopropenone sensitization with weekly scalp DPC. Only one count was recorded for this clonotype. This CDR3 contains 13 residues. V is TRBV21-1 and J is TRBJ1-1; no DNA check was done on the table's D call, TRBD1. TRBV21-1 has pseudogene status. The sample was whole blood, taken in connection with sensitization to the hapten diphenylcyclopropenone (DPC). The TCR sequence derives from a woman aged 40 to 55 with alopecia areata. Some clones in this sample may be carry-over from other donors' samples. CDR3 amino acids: CASSKPDSSEAFF. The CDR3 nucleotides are TGTGCCAGCAGCAAACCAGACAGTAGTGAAGCTTTCTTT.